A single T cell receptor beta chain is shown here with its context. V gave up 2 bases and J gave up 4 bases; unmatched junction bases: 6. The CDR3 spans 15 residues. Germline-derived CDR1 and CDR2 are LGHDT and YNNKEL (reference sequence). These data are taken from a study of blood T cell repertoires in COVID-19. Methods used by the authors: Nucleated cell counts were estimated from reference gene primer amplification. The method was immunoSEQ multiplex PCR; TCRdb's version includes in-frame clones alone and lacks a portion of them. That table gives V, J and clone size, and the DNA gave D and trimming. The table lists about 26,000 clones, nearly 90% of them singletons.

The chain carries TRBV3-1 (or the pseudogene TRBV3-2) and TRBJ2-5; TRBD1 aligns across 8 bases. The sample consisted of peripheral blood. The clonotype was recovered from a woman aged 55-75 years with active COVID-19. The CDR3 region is CASSQLQGVVETQYF. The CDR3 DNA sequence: TGTGCCAGCAGCCAACTACAGGGGGTCGTAGAGACCCAGTACTTC.